This T cell receptor (beta chain) was recovered during a study of beta chain features in type 1 diabetes. Study results and limitations: PCR could preferentially amplify shorter templates, alike in patients and controls. Small HLA sub-analyses could not settle whether HLA shapes TCRB rearrangement. Patients with Type 1 diabetes showed moderately but significantly shorter TCRB CDR3s in all four CD4+ subsets.

This CDR3 is built from 13 residues. V gave up 1 base and J gave up 5 bases, with 9 bases separating them. CDR1 is MGHDK, CDR2 SYGVNS, per germline. CD4+ naive, central memory, regulatory and stem cell-like memory subsets were isolated by sorting on CD45RO/CCR7/CD25/CD127/CD95/CD27. Sorted populations all had greater than 95% purity. Reverse transcription of all isolated RNA meant that expressed TCRB transcripts were sequenced. Method: immunoSEQ multiplex PCR; TCRdb's copy keeps in-frame clones and lacks some. The sample includes about 360,000 clones, around 13% of them seen just once. Of note for this clone: Its antigen is not identified.

The sample was naive CD4+ T cells from blood. The sequence derives from a woman aged 18 to 35 with type 1 diabetes. This rearrangement joins TRBV25-1 to TRBJ2-7; D not certain. CDR3 DNA: TGTGCCAGCAGTGAATGGAGTATCAACGAGCAGTACTTC. Translation: CASSEWSINEQYF.